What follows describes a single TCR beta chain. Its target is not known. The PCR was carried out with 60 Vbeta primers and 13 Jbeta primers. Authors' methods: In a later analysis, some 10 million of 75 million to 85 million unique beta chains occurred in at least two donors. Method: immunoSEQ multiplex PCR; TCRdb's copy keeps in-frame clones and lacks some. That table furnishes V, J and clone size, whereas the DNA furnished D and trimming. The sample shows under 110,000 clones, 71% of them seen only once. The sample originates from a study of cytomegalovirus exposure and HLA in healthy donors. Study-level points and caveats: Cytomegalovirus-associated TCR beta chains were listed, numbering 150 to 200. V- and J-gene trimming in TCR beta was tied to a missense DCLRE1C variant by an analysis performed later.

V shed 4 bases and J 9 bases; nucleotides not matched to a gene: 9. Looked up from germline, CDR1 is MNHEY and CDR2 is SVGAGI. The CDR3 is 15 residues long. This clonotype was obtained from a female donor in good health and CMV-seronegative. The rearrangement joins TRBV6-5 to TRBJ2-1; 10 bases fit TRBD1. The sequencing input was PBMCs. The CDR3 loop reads CASSSTGQGTTEQFF. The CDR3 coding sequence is TGTGCCAGCAGTTCCACGGGACAGGGGACTACTGAGCAGTTCTTC.